The 30 T cell receptor beta chains below all came from one sample that was sequenced in a study of PD-L1 blockade in urothelial cancer. Time point noted: peripheral blood 6 weeks after treatment start. Sequenced by immunoSEQ multiplex PCR; TCRdb stores in-frame clones only, minus some. The sample has 53,000 or so clones, around 90% seen once; the top ten hold roughly 2.5%. The sequencing used PBMCs, collected around atezolizumab (anti-PD-L1) treatment. Source of these receptors: a man between 60 and 75 years old with urothelial cancer.

This chain joins TRBV19 and TRBJ1-6; 8 bases map to TRBD1. V lost 7 bases and J lost 7; bases outside the gene matches: 6. Germline V CDR1 and CDR2: LNHDA, SQIVND (reference sequence). This CDR3 comprises 14 residues. Written as DNA, the CDR3 is TGTGCCAGTAATTCAGGGGGCCTAAATTCACCCCTCCACTTT. This gives the protein CASNSGGLNSPLHF.

A note on this clone: Other DNA sequences in this sample translate to the same CDR3. The chain has TRBV30 and TRBJ1-2; 7 bases match TRBD1. V was pared by 2 bases and J by 4 bases, with 4 bases of the junction left unmatched. Germline lookup yields CDR1 GTSNPN and CDR2 SVGIG (reference sequence). The CDR3 loop spans 13 amino acids. This CDR3 reads CAWSRDRPYGYTF. The CDR3 DNA is TGTGCCTGGAGTAGGGACAGACCCTATGGCTACACCTTC. The variable domain in full, with the rest retrieved from reference TRBV30 and TRBJ1-2, is SQTIHQWPATLVQPVGSPLSLECTVEGTSNPNLYWYRQAAGRGLQLLFYSVGIGQISSEVPQNLSASRPQDRQFILSSKKLLLSDSGFYLCAWSRDRPYGYTFGSGTRLTVV.

The chain has TRBV23-1 and TRBJ2-7, with TRBD2 as a possible D gene (5 bases). TRBV23-1 is classed as an ORF, of uncertain function. V was pared by 8 bases and J by 2 bases, with 25 bases between. The CDR3 extends over 17 amino acids. The CDR3 bases are TGCGCCAGCCACTTCTACGTCGGAGGAGACGGAACCTACGAGCAGTACTTC. Translation gives CASHFYVGGDGTYEQYF.

The gene calls are TRBV7-9 and TRBJ2-5, with D tentatively TRBD1 (6 bases). The CDR3 runs to 15 residues. CDR1 and CDR2 (germline): SEHNR, FQNEAQ (reference sequence). With 4 bases removed from V and 2 bases from J, the gap between germline ends came to 14 bases. The CDR3 spells CASSWRTALQETQYF. CDR3 nucleotides: TGTGCCAGCAGCTGGAGGACAGCCCTACAAGAGACCCAGTACTTC.

The rearrangement joins TRBV30 to TRBJ1-1; possible D gene TRBD1, 5 bases. The CDR3 extends over 13 amino acids. With 5 bases removed from V and 0 bases from J, the gap between germline ends came to 10 bases. Per germline, CDR1 GTSNPN and CDR2 SVGIG (reference sequence). This CDR3 is CAWDTGLNTEAFF. As DNA, the CDR3 is TGTGCCTGGGATACAGGCTTGAACACTGAAGCTTTCTTT. Using reference TRBV30 and TRBJ1-1 for the parts outside the CDR3, the full variable domain is SQTIHQWPATLVQPVGSPLSLECTVEGTSNPNLYWYRQAAGRGLQLLFYSVGIGQISSEVPQNLSASRPQDRQFILSSKKLLLSDSGFYLCAWDTGLNTEAFFGQGTRLTVV.

The chain joins TRBV10-3 to TRBJ1-4; TRBD1 matches at 12 bases. The CDR3 has 17 residues. Germline loops: CDR1 ENHRY, CDR2 SYGVKD. V lost 3 bases, J lost 8 bases, and 10 bases stayed unmatched. The CDR3 protein is CAISDQRPGQGAEKLFF. The CDR3 coding sequence is TGTGCCATCAGTGACCAACGCCCGGGACAGGGGGCAGAAAAACTGTTTTTT.

The chain uses TRBV7-9 and TRBJ1-3; D might be TRBD1 (5 bases). This CDR3 has 16 amino acids. The germline V and J ends were trimmed by 2 bases and 1 base, with 12 bases remaining between them. The germline gives CDR1 SEHNR, CDR2 FQNEAQ (reference sequence). The CDR3 is CASSLLTAGSGNTIYF. The CDR3, as DNA: TGTGCCAGCAGCTTACTGACAGCCGGATCTGGAAACACCATATATTTT.

CDR3 DNA sequence: TGTGCCAGTAGGACAGGGGGAAGCTACGAGCAGTACTTC. Translation: CASRTGGSYEQYF. The chain is built from TRBV19 and TRBJ2-7; 9 nucleotides match TRBD1. CDR1 is LNHDA and CDR2 is SQIVND in the germline V gene (reference sequence). This CDR3 contains 13 residues. With V trimmed by 6 bases and J by 3 bases, 3 bases remained unmatched.

V is TRBV19 and J is TRBJ1-2, with 8 nucleotides matching TRBD1. The CDR3 runs to 16 residues. Germline V CDR1 and CDR2: LNHDA, SQIVND (reference sequence). The junction had 10 bases not matched to a gene; V was cut back by 5 bases and J by 2 bases. The CDR3 bases are TGTGCCAGTAGTCCTCAGGGGGCGAACGCAAACTATGGCTACACCTTC. Its translation is CASSPQGANANYGYTF.

The chain joins TRBV27 to TRBJ1-1, with unresolved D. Germline CDR1 reads MNHEY; CDR2 reads SMNVEV (reference sequence). Trimming shortened V by 7 bases and J by 2 bases, and 17 bases separated the two germline ends. The CDR3 runs 15 residues. The CDR3, as DNA: TGTGCCAGCAATCCTCTGGGCAGACCTAACACTGAAGCTTTCTTT. It yields the protein CASNPLGRPNTEAFF.

This chain joins TRBV11-2 and TRBJ2-3; 10 positions match TRBD2. This CDR3 is 16 amino acids long. Germline V gives CDR1 SGHAT, CDR2 FQNNGV. V shed 3 bases, J shed 5 bases, and the junction held 8 bases outside the gene matches. CDR3 DNA: TGTGCCAGCAGCTTGATCCGGCTAGCGGGAGAAGATACGCAGTATTTT. It specifies CASSLIRLAGEDTQYF.

This clone was recorded only once. Here the CDR3 reads CASSQIAGTGNTGELFF. CDR3 bases: TGTGCCAGCAGCCAAATCGCTGGGACAGGAAACACCGGGGAGCTGTTTTTT. This chain joins TRBV14 and TRBJ2-2, with 8 bases aligning to TRBD1. This CDR3 is 17 amino acids long. The V gene's germline CDR1 is SGHDN and CDR2 FVKESK. With V trimmed by 2 bases and J by 2 bases, 7 bases remained unmatched.

The V gene is TRBV9, the J gene TRBJ2-3, with a weak D call TRBD2 (6 bases). Trimming stripped 0 bases from V and 3 bases from J, with 11 bases between. The CDR3 extends over 15 amino acids. CDR1 is SGDLS, CDR2 YYNGEE, per germline. CDR3 in amino acids: CASSVEGGRTDTQYF. For the CDR3, the DNA is TGTGCCAGCAGCGTAGAGGGAGGACGAACAGATACGCAGTATTTT.

V is TRBV6-5 and J is TRBJ1-1; the D is unclear. Trimming took off 2 bases at V and 1 base at J, with 11 bases between the two ends. The CDR3 loop spans 15 amino acids. From germline, CDR1 is MNHEY and CDR2 SVGAGI. In DNA form, the CDR3 reads TGTGCCAGCAGTTACAGCGAACTCAGGAACACTGAAGCTTTCTTT. Its translation: CASSYSELRNTEAFF.

The chain joins TRBV28 to TRBJ2-1, with TRBD2 matching 9 bases. J was trimmed by 9 bases and V by 5 bases; bases with no gene match: 8. CDR3 length: 14 amino acids. Germline V gene data show CDR1 as MDHEN and CDR2 as SYDVKM. The CDR3 DNA reads as TGTGCCAGCAGTCTTAGCGGGAGTGGCGGTGAGCAGTTCTTC. Residues: CASSLSGSGGEQFF.

This clone appeared a few times. V usage is TRBV5-1 and J usage is TRBJ2-7; the match to TRBD1 covers 9 bases. V was clipped by 1 base and J by 2 bases; unmatched bases: 4. This CDR3 has 15 residues. Germline CDR1 and CDR2: SGHRS and YFSETQ. The chain's CDR3 is CASSLRQGGTYEQYF. The CDR3 bases are TGCGCCAGCAGCTTGAGACAGGGGGGTACCTACGAGCAGTACTTC. Looking up the rest from reference TRBV5-1 and TRBJ2-7 gives the full variable domain: KAGVTQTPRYLIKTRGQQVTLSCSPISGHRSVSWYQQTPGQGLQFLFEYFSETQRNKGNFPGRFSGRQFSNSRSEMNVSTLELGDSALYLCASSLRQGGTYEQYFGPGTRLTVT.

The chain employs TRBV7-2 and TRBJ2-7, with D possibly matching TRBD1 (6 bases). This CDR3 spans 14 amino acids. With 5 bases removed from V and 7 bases from J, the gap between germline ends came to 18 bases. Germline CDR1 and CDR2: SGHTA and FQGNSA. CDR3 bases: TGTGCCAGCAGCCCGACTACAGGGTTTTGGGAGCAGTACTTC. It yields the protein CASSPTTGFWEQYF.

This clone came up a few times. This chain links TRBV5-1 with TRBJ2-7; D remains ambiguous. The germline gives CDR1 SGHRS, CDR2 YFSETQ. V was trimmed by 1 base and J by 6 bases, leaving 14 bases between them. CDR3 size: 14 residues. CDR3 nucleotide sequence: TGCGCCAGCAGCTTGATGGCGGTTGGCCCCGAGCAGTACTTC. This gives the protein CASSLMAVGPEQYF.

The chain couples TRBV5-1 to TRBJ1-2; TRBD1 matches 9 bases. The CDR3 runs to 15 residues. Trimming at V came to 4 bases and at J to 4 bases, leaving 8 bases not matched to a gene. Germline CDR1 SGHRS, CDR2 YFSETQ. The CDR3 spells CASSTGQGYRYGYTF. Written as DNA, the CDR3 is TGCGCCAGCAGCACGGGACAGGGATATCGCTATGGCTACACCTTC.

This sequence joins TRBV4-3 and TRBJ2-3; D is ambiguous. V lost 0 bases and J 0 bases, leaving 10 bases between the germline ends. The length of the CDR3 is 16 residues. Germline lookup yields CDR1 LGHNA and CDR2 YSLEER. The CDR3 DNA follows: TGCGCCAGCAGCCAAGATCGAGCCGGGAGCACAGATACGCAGTATTTT. Its translation: CASSQDRAGSTDTQYF.

The chain employs TRBV7-2 and TRBJ2-7; D is undetermined. Germline CDR1 and CDR2: SGHTA and FQGNSA. V was cut by 3 bases and J by 6 bases, with 12 bases left in between. The CDR3 has 13 residues. The CDR3 loop is CASSFNSHSEQYF. CDR3 coding DNA: TGTGCCAGCAGCTTTAATAGTCATTCCGAGCAGTACTTC.

The chain employs TRBV2 and TRBJ1-6; maybe TRBD1 (6 bases). V was clipped by 6 bases and J by 0 bases, with 12 bases between them. Germline V CDR1 and CDR2: SNHLY, FYNNEI. The CDR3 totals 16 residues. The CDR3 is CASRDSSNSYNSPLHF. Here the CDR3 DNA reads TGTGCCAGCAGGGACAGCTCGAACTCCTATAATTCACCCCTCCACTTT.

In this sample, this clone turned up a few times. J is TRBJ2-7 and V is TRBV6-1; 7 bases are a match to TRBD1. With 7 bases clipped from V and 3 bases from J, the junction kept 9 bases outside the gene matches. The length of the CDR3 is 14 residues. Germline CDR1 MNHNS, CDR2 SASEGT. CDR3 residues: CASIGDRSLYEQYF. In nucleotides, the CDR3 is TGTGCCAGCATTGGGGACAGATCACTCTACGAGCAGTACTTC.

The chain joins TRBV7-8 to TRBJ1-2, with unresolved D. CDR1 SGHVS and CDR2 FQNEAQ come from the germline V gene. This CDR3 spans 15 amino acids. The V and J ends lost 1 base and 8 bases respectively, with 17 bases between them. The CDR3 DNA reads TGTGCCAGCAGCTTAGAACGCAATCTCGGCGGGGGCTACACCTTC. Translating it yields CASSLERNLGGGYTF.

This clone was counted between two and nine times. The chain joins TRBV19 to TRBJ2-5; 10 nucleotides line up with TRBD1. J gave up 5 bases and V 5 bases, and 11 bases lay outside the gene matches. The V gene's germline CDR1 is LNHDA and CDR2 SQIVND (reference sequence). The CDR3 has 16 residues. CDR3 region: CASSPPGTGVRETQYF. The CDR3 nucleotides are TGTGCCAGTAGTCCCCCCGGGACAGGGGTTCGCGAGACCCAGTACTTC.

The chain has TRBV19 and TRBJ2-6; maybe TRBD2 (5 bases). Germline assignment: CDR1 LNHDA and CDR2 SQIVND (reference sequence). The CDR3 is made up of 19 amino acids. Deletions cut 0 bases from V and 0 bases from J, with 15 bases between. The CDR3 sequence: CASSIDLSFGVSGANVLTF. For the CDR3, the DNA is TGTGCCAGTAGTATAGATCTATCATTCGGGGTCTCTGGGGCCAACGTCCTGACTTTC.

CDR3 nucleotide sequence: TGCGCCAGCAGCCAAACAGGGGGCACAGGATGGACTGAAGCTTTCTTT. It translates to CASSQTGGTGWTEAFF. The genes are TRBV4-1 and TRBJ1-1; 9 positions match TRBD1. The CDR3 length is 16 residues. CDR1 and CDR2 (germline): MGHRA, YSYEKL. J gave up 5 bases and V 2 bases, and 9 bases lay outside the gene matches.

V and J are TRBV30 and TRBJ2-3, with 8 positions matching TRBD2. CDR1 is GTSNPN and CDR2 is SVGIG in the germline V gene (reference sequence). The V gene end was trimmed by 1 base and the J gene end by 2 bases; junction bases not matched to a gene: 2. The CDR3 spans 14 residues. The DNA for the CDR3 is TGTGCCTGGAGTGAAGCGGGGGTCACAGATACGCAGTATTTT. Translated, it gives CAWSEAGVTDTQYF.

V and J are TRBV5-4 and TRBJ2-3, with D perhaps matching TRBD1 (6 bases). Trimming stripped 5 bases from V and 1 base from J, with 14 bases between. The germline V gene encodes CDR1 SGHNT and CDR2 YYREEE (reference sequence). The CDR3 runs 15 residues. The CDR3: CASRQQGPRTDTQYF. The CDR3 bases are TGTGCCAGCAGACAACAGGGACCCCGCACAGATACGCAGTATTTT.

V gene TRBV11-2 combines with J gene TRBJ2-7, with 9 positions matching TRBD1. The CDR3 contains 16 residues. With V trimmed by 2 bases and J by 4 bases, 9 bases remained unmatched. The germline V gene encodes CDR1 SGHAT and CDR2 FQNNGV. The CDR3: CASSLLGTGIRYEQYF. CDR3 nucleotide sequence: TGTGCCAGCAGCTTACTAGGGACAGGGATAAGGTACGAGCAGTACTTC.